This T cell receptor (beta chain) is drawn from a study of tissue T cells after allogeneic stem cell transplantation. For this clone: Mouse gene names and germline throughout. The CDR3 is cut off 1 residue early in the read; its end comes from the germline J gene.

This sample's time point: mouse harvest day 7 after allogeneic transplant. The graft held 10^6 splenic CD5+ T cells and 10^7 T-cell-depleted bone marrow cells. Data came from immunoSEQ multiplex PCR; TCRdb stores just in-frame clones and leaves some out. The sample gives thousands of clones, 60% of which show up once; 60% to 80% is in the top ten. The V and J ends lost 2 bases and 0 bases respectively, with 4 bases between them. The CDR3 spans 13 residues. Germline V gene data show CDR1 as FNHDT and CDR2 as SITEND (reference sequence). Sequencing input: spleen. The source of this sequence is a female BALB/c mouse given C57BL/6 T cells with graft-versus-host disease after an allogeneic hematopoietic cell transplant. The chain recombines TRBV19 with TRBJ2-3; D remains ambiguous. CDR3 DNA, as far as it was read: TGTGCCAGCAGTATGGGGAGTGCAGAAACGCTGTAT. As protein: CASSMGSAETLY. The whole CDR3 reads CASSMGSAETLYF. Together with reference TRBV19 and TRBJ2-3, the CDR3 gives the full variable domain: GGIITQTPKFLIGQEGQKLTLKCQQNFNHDTMYWYRQDSGKGLRLIYYSITENDLQKGDLSEGYDASREKKSSFSLTVTSAQKNEMAVFLCASSMGSAETLYFGSGTRLTVL.